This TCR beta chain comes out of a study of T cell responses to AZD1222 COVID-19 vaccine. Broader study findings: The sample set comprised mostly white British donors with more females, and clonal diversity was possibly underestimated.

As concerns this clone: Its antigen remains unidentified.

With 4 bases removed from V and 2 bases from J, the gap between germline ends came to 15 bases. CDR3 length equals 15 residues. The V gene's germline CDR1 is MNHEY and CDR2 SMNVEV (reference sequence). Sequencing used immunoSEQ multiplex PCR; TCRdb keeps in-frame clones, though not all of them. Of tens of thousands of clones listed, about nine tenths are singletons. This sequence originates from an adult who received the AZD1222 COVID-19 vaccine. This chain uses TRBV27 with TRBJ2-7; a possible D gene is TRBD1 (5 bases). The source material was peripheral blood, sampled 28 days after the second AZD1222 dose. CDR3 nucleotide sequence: TGTGCCAGCAGTTCGCGACAGAGTAATCCCTACGAGCAGTACTTC. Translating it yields CASSSRQSNPYEQYF.